Listed below are T cell receptor beta chains from one sample, sequenced in a study of beta chain features in type 1 diabetes. The repertoire was sequenced with immunoSEQ multiplex PCR; TCRdb's copy has only in-frame clones and lacks some. This sample has about 340,000 clones, with 6.5% to 10% found just once. The source material was central memory CD4+ T cells from blood. These receptors all stem from a woman aged 18-29 years in good health. The CDR3 runs from the conserved cysteine through the conserved F or W. Fields, in order: V gene, clone size, D gene, J gene, CDR3 DNA, CDR3 protein. D genes are given only for firm matches. Size is stated for part of the rows, as once, few or many counts, or as a class when the clone is expanded.

TRBV28	few	NA	TRBJ1-2	TGTGCCAGCAGCCTTGGGGGGGCCTATGGCTACACCTTC	CASSLGGAYGYTF
TRBV7-2	few	NA	TRBJ2-5	TGTGCCAGCAGCTTCATATCCAGGCAGGAGACCCAGTACTTC	CASSFISRQETQYF
TRBV7-9	few	NA	TRBJ2-3	TGTGCCAGCAGCCTTCCACCCAGACTGAACACAGATACGCAGTATTTT	CASSLPPRLNTDTQYF
TRBV27	NA	NA	TRBJ2-7	TGTGCCAGTTCGCCGGGTTGGAGCTCCTACGAGCAGTACTTC	CASSPGWSSYEQYF
TRBV20-1	many	NA	TRBJ1-2	TGCAGTGGGCGGGGAAACTATGGCTACACCTTC	CSGRGNYGYTF
TRBV7-2	NA	NA	TRBJ1-2	TGTGCCAGCAGCTTATGGAGGTCCTATGGCTACACCTTC	CASSLWRSYGYTF
TRBV7-2	few	TRBD2	TRBJ2-7	TGTGCCAGCAGCTTAGCTGCTAGCGGCACCTACGAGCAGTACTTC	CASSLAASGTYEQYF
TRBV6-1	NA	TRBD1	TRBJ1-2	TGTGCCAGCAGACTCGACAGGGGGAGAGGCTACACCTTC	CASRLDRGRGYTF
TRBV5-1	few	NA	TRBJ2-2	TGCGCCAGCAGCTCTCCCTCTAGGCACGGGGAGCTGTTTTTT	CASSSPSRHGELFF
TRBV7-2	few	TRBD2	TRBJ2-2	TGTGCCAGCAGCCATTCGGGACTAGCGGGAGTCGGGGAGCTGTTTTTT	CASSHSGLAGVGELFF
TRBV5-1	NA	TRBD1	TRBJ2-7	TGCGCCAGCAGCCCGAGGGACAGGGGCGAGCAGTACTTC	CASSPRDRGEQYF
TRBV28	many	NA	TRBJ1-1	TGTGCCAGCCCTCCACAACAGGGAGGCACTGAAGCTTTCTTT	CASPPQQGGTEAFF
TRBV29-1	many	TRBD1	TRBJ1-1	TGCAGCGTTAAAGGGACAGGGAGTTTGGCTGAAGCTTTCTTT	CSVKGTGSLAEAFF
TRBV4-2	few	NA	TRBJ2-7	TGTGCCAGCAGCCAAGGGGGAACCGGAGGATCCTACGAGCAGTACTTC	CASSQGGTGGSYEQYF
TRBV6-1	NA	TRBD1	TRBJ2-2	TGTGCCAGCAGACGACAGGGGTCCGGGGAGCTGTTTTTT	CASRRQGSGELFF
TRBV18	NA	TRBD2	TRBJ2-2	TGTGCCAGCTCACTGCGGGAGGACACCGGGGAGCTGTTTTTT	CASSLREDTGELFF
TRBV7-2	NA	NA	TRBJ2-7	TGTGCCAGCAGCCCCGGTTACGAGCAGTACTTC	CASSPGYEQYF
TRBV5-1	few	NA	TRBJ2-3	TGCGCCAGCAGCTTGGCCGCCACAGATACGCAGTATTTT	CASSLAATDTQYF
TRBV5-4	many	NA	TRBJ2-1	TGTGCCAGCAGACCTGTGCGGGGTGAGCAGTTCTTC	CASRPVRGEQFF
TRBV7-2	NA	NA	TRBJ1-1	TGTGCCAGCAGCTTAGAGCGGAACACTGAAGCTTTCTTT	CASSLERNTEAFF
TRBV2	NA	TRBD1	TRBJ2-1	TGTGCCAGCAGTGAGGGACAGGAATACAATGAGCAGTTCTTC	CASSEGQEYNEQFF
TRBV5-4	many	NA	TRBJ1-1	TGTGCCAGCAGCTTGCAGGGCACTGAAGCTTTCTTT	CASSLQGTEAFF
TRBV15	NA	NA	TRBJ2-7	TGTGCCACCAGCAGAGATCTCATCGGCTACGAGCAGTACTTC	CATSRDLIGYEQYF
TRBV28	few	TRBD2	TRBJ2-7	TGTGCCAGCAGATCCTTTCTAGCGGGAGGCGACTACGAGCAGTACTTC	CASRSFLAGGDYEQYF
TRBV7-2	NA	TRBD1	TRBJ1-1	TGTGCCAGCAGCGTGGGACAGACCATGAACACTGAAGCTTTCTTT	CASSVGQTMNTEAFF
TRBV5-6	few	TRBD1	TRBJ1-4	TGTGCCAGCAGCCTAGGACAGGATAATGAAAAACTGTTTTTT	CASSLGQDNEKLFF
TRBV19	few	NA	TRBJ2-1	TGTGCCAGCGCTCTAGCCTCCTACAATGAGCAGTTCTTC	CASALASYNEQFF
TRBV5-6	once	TRBD2	TRBJ2-7	TGTGCCAGCAGCCTTAGCGGGAGTTACTACGAGCAGTACTTC	CASSLSGSYYEQYF
TRBV5-1	NA	NA	TRBJ2-5	TGCGCCAGCAGCTTGTTACTGGCAGAGACCCAGTACTTC	CASSLLLAETQYF
TRBV9	few	NA	TRBJ2-7	TGTGCCAGCAGCGTAGACGGAACCTACGAGCAGTACTTC	CASSVDGTYEQYF
TRBV5-1	few	TRBD2	TRBJ2-1	TGCGCCAGCAAGACTAGCGGGACATCCTACAATGAGCAGTTCTTC	CASKTSGTSYNEQFF
TRBV21-1	few	NA	TRBJ2-3	TGTGCCAGCCTGGGACTAGCGGGAGACAAGTATTTT	CASLGLAGDKYF
TRBV7-2	NA	NA	TRBJ2-5	TGTGCCAGCACATTACGTTCTCGGAGAGTTCAAGAGACCCAGTACTTC	CASTLRSRRVQETQYF
TRBV6-5	few	NA	TRBJ2-7	TGTGCCAGCAGGGAGGGTCTCTCCTACGAGCAGTACTTC	CASREGLSYEQYF
TRBV4-2	NA	TRBD2	TRBJ2-3	TGTGCCAGCAGCCCGGGGTGGCTAGCGGGGAATACGCAGTATTTT	CASSPGWLAGNTQYF
TRBV28	few	NA	TRBJ1-2	TGTGCCAGCACTGGGCTAGGAGGCTACACCTTC	CASTGLGGYTF
TRBV6-5	NA	NA	TRBJ2-2	TGTGCCAGCAGACCCGGGTCCACCACCCAAGGGCTGTTTTTT	CASRPGSTTQGLFF
TRBV7-9	many	NA	TRBJ2-7	TGTGCCAGCAGCTTAGGCAGGGCGACCCACTTC	CASSLGRATHF
TRBV4-3	NA	NA	TRBJ2-1	TGCGCCAGCAGCCAAGAAACCGGGACCGGTTGGAATGAGCAGTTCTTC	CASSQETGTGWNEQFF
TRBV7-9	NA	TRBD1	TRBJ2-3	TGTGCCAGCAGCTTTCGACAGGGCGCAGATACGCAGTATTTT	CASSFRQGADTQYF
TRBV10-1	NA	NA	TRBJ2-1	TGCGCCAGCGGCCCTGGGCGGAATGAGCAGTTCTTC	CASGPGRNEQFF
TRBV15	few	TRBD1	TRBJ2-5	TGTGCCACCAGCAGTTTCGGAGACAGGGGCGATGTATTGGGCGGGACCCAGTACTTC	CATSSFGDRGDVLGGTQYF
TRBV2	NA	TRBD2	TRBJ2-5	TGTGCCAGCAGTGCCCGGGGAGGGGAGACCCAGTACTTC	CASSARGGETQYF
TRBV5-4	NA	TRBD2	TRBJ2-7	TGTGCCAGCAGCTCGGGGTTTAGCGGGAGCTCCTACGAGCAGTACTTC	CASSSGFSGSSYEQYF
TRBV28	few	NA	TRBJ2-3	TGTGCCAGCAGTTCTACAGATACGCAGTATTTT	CASSSTDTQYF
TRBV7-8	NA	NA	TRBJ1-5	TGTGCCAGCAGCGGTAACGGGAATCAGCCCCAGCATTTT	CASSGNGNQPQHF
TRBV6-1	NA	NA	TRBJ2-1	TGTGCCAGCACCCCTGGGTACAATGAGCAGTTCTTC	CASTPGYNEQFF
TRBV11-2	few	NA	TRBJ2-5	TGTGCCAGCAGCTTAGTGCTCAGGGACGAGACCCAGTACTTC	CASSLVLRDETQYF